The 7 T cell receptor beta chains below come from one sample, sequenced in a study of cytomegalovirus exposure and HLA in healthy donors. PCR amplification relied on 60 Vbeta primers (plus 13 Jbeta primers). Using immunoSEQ multiplex PCR, the repertoire was profiled, and TCRdb retains in-frame clones only, with some absent. The sample has 130,000 to 150,000 clones; about 80% are singletons. The sequenced material came from PBMCs. These receptor sequences come from a man between 40 and 49 years old in good health and CMV-seronegative.

The V gene is TRBV9, the J gene TRBJ2-3; 7 bases line up with TRBD2. Germline trimming cut 0 bases from V and 5 bases from J; bases unmatched to any gene: 6. The CDR3 is 15 amino acids. Germline CDR1 SGDLS, CDR2 YYNGEE. DNA of the CDR3: TGTGCCAGCAGCGTAGTCTCGGGGGGTGGAGATACGCAGTATTTT. This codes for CASSVVSGGGDTQYF.

The table lists this clone with a count of one. Distinct nucleotide sequences in the sample also encode this CDR3. The gene calls are TRBV5-1 and TRBJ2-1, with D tentatively TRBD2 (5 bases). There are 16 residues in the CDR3. Germline V gene sequence: CDR1 SGHRS, CDR2 YFSETQ. The V end lost 0 bases, the J end lost 0 bases, and 10 bases lay between the germline ends. Here the CDR3 reads CASSLGGESSYNEQFF. The CDR3 coding sequence is TGCGCCAGCAGCTTGGGTGGGGAGAGCTCCTACAATGAGCAGTTCTTC.

V and J are TRBV5-7 and TRBJ2-2; 9 nucleotides align to TRBD1. TRBV5-7 falls under the ORF class, with uncertain function. The junction had 9 bases not matched to a gene; V was cut back by 9 bases and J by 0 bases. The CDR3 runs 16 residues. CDR3 DNA: TGTGCCATCGGCAGACGGGACAGGGCGAACACCGGGGAGCTGTTTTTT. Translated, it gives CAIGRRDRANTGELFF.

This clone was picked up one time. The J gene is TRBJ2-3, the V gene TRBV11-3, with 10 positions matching TRBD1. The CDR3 runs 14 residues. J was trimmed by 4 bases and V by 5 bases; bases with no gene match: 3. CDR1 and CDR2 from the germline V gene are SGHNT and YENEEA. CDR3 amino acids: CASSRDRGADTQYF. The CDR3 DNA reads TGTGCCAGCAGCCGGGACAGGGGTGCAGATACGCAGTATTTT.

The J gene is TRBJ2-1, the V gene TRBV7-2; 8 bases line up with TRBD1. The CDR3 sequence is 15 residues long. V shed 5 bases and J 3 bases; nucleotides not matched to a gene: 6. Germline V gene data show CDR1 as SGHTA and CDR2 as FQGNSA. The CDR3: CASSVGQVSYNEQFF. In DNA, the CDR3 is TGTGCCAGCAGCGTGGGACAGGTTAGCTACAATGAGCAGTTCTTC.

The chain couples TRBV5-1 to TRBJ2-7; TRBD1 matches 8 bases. CDR1 and CDR2 from the germline V gene are SGHRS and YFSETQ. The J segment lost 3 bases and the V segment lost 2 bases, leaving 10 bases of the junction unmatched. The CDR3 extends over 16 amino acids. The CDR3 reads CASSLAGQGPFYEQYF. As DNA, the CDR3 is TGCGCCAGCAGCTTAGCTGGACAGGGACCATTCTACGAGCAGTACTTC.

The J gene is TRBJ2-2, the V gene TRBV9; 8 bases agree with TRBD1. This CDR3 spans 16 amino acids. Germline V gives CDR1 SGDLS, CDR2 YYNGEE. J gave up 2 bases and V 3 bases, and 6 bases lay outside the gene matches. CDR3 in amino acids: CASSGPGTGNTGELFF. The CDR3 DNA reads as TGTGCCAGCAGCGGGCCCGGGACAGGAAACACCGGGGAGCTGTTTTTT. Combining the CDR3 with reference TRBV9 and TRBJ2-2 gives the whole variable domain DSGVTQTPKHLITATGQRVTLRCSPRSGDLSVYWYQQSLDQGLQFLIQYYNGEERAKGNILERFSAQQFPDLHSELNLSSLELGDSALYFCASSGPGTGNTGELFFGEGSRLTVL.